Listed here are 3 T cell receptor beta chains from one sample, sequenced in a study of T-cell memory formation after mild COVID-19. TCRdb redid the calling of the 5' RACE reads with MiXCR, one entry per CDR3 protein. Seen here are about 430,000 distinct CDR3 sequences, 24% observed once, and the top ten hold around 8.8%. Specimen: PBMCs or a T cell subset sorted from them (not recorded which). The receptors derive from an adult woman who had mild COVID-19 (a few samples of this study predate the infection). Cell type and time point are not known.

V usage is TRBV12-3 or TRBV12-4 and J usage is TRBJ1-1; D remains ambiguous. Trimming stripped 3 bases from V and 3 bases from J, with 11 bases between. This CDR3 region has 14 residues. CDR3 sequence reads: CASSFGNIYTEAFF. The CDR3 DNA is TGTGCCAGCAGTTTCGGGAATATATACACTGAAGCTTTCTTT.

V usage is TRBV25-1 and J usage is TRBJ1-5; D perhaps matches TRBD1 (6 bases). Germline loops: CDR1 MGHDK, CDR2 SYGVNS. The germline V and J ends were trimmed by 3 bases and 4 bases, with 10 bases remaining between them. This CDR3 has 14 amino acids. CDR3 sequence (DNA): TGTGCCAGCAGTGATGCGGGGGCAAATCAGCCCCAGCATTTT. This sequence encodes CASSDAGANQPQHF.

The V gene is TRBV24-1, the J gene TRBJ2-7; possibly TRBD1 for D (5 bases). This CDR3 contains 15 residues. CDR1 is KGHDR, CDR2 SFDVKD, per germline. Trimming took off 3 bases at V and 4 bases at J, with 15 bases between the two ends. CDR3 nucleotide sequence: TGTGCCACCAGTGATGGGGCTGTGGATGGATACGAGCAGTACTTC. Its protein product is CATSDGAVDGYEQYF.